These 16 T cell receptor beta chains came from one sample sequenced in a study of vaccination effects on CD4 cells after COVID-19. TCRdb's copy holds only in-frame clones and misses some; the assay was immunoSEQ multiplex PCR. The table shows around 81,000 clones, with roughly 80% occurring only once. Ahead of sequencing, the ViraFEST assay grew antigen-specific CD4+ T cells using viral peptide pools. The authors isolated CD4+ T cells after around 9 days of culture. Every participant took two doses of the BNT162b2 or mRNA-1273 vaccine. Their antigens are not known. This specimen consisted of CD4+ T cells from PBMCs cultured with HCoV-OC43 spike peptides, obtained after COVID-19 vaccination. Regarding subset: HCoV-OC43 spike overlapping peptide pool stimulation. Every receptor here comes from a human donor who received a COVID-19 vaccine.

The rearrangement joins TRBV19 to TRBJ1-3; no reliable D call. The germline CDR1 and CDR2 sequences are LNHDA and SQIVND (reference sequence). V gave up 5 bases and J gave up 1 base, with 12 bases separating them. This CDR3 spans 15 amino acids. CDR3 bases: TGTGCCAGTAGTCTCCCCCCCGGTTCTGGAAACACCATATATTTT. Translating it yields CASSLPPGSGNTIYF.

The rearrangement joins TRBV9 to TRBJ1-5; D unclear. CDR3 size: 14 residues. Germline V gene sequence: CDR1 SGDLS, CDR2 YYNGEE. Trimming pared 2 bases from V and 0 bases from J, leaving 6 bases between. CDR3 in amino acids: CASSVGNSNQPQHF. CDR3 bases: TGTGCCAGCAGCGTTGGGAATAGCAATCAGCCCCAGCATTTT.

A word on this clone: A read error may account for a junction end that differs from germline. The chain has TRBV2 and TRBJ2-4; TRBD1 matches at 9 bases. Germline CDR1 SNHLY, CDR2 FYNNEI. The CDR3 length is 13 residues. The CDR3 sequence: CASRGDEPGQGHF. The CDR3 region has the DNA TGTGCCAGCCGGGGTGACGAACCGGGACAGGGACACTTC.

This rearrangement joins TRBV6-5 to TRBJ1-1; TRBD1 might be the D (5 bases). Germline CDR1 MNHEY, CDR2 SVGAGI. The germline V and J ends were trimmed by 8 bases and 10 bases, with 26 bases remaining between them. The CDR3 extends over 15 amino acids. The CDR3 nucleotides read TGTGCCAGCCTCGTAGGGGCCGGTAGCCTAGACAGAGCTTTCTTT. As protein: CASLVGAGSLDRAFF.

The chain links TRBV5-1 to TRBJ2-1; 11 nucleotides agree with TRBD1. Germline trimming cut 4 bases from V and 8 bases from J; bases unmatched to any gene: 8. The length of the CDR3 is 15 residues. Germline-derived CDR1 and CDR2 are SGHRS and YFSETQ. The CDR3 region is CASSPGDRGGDEQFF. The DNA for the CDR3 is TGCGCCAGCAGCCCAGGGGACAGGGGGGGGGATGAGCAGTTCTTC.

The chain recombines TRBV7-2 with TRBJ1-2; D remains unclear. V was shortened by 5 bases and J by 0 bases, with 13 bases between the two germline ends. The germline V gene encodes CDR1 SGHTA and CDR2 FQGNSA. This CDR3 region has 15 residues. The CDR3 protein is CASSPRGPTNYGYTF. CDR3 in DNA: TGTGCCAGCAGCCCCCGAGGGCCGACTAACTATGGCTACACCTTC.

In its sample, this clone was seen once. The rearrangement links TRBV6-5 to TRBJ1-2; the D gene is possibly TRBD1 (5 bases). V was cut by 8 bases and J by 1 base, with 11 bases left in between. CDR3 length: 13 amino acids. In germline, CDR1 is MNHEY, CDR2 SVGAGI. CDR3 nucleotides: TGTGCCAGCGCCCCTCAGGGTAACTATGGCTACACCTTC. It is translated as CASAPQGNYGYTF.

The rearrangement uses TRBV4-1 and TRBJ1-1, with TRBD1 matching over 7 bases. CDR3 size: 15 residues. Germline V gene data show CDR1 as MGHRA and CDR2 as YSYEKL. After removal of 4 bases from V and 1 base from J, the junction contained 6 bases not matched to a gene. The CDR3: CASSPSRDRNTEAFF. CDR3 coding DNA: TGCGCCAGCAGCCCGTCCCGGGACAGGAACACTGAAGCTTTCTTT.

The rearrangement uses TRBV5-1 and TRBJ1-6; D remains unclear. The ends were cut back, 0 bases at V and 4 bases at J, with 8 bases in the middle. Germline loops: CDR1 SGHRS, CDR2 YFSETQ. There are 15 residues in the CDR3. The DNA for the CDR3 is TGCGCCAGCAGCTTGGAGTCAGCTTATAATTCACCCCTCCACTTT. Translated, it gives CASSLESAYNSPLHF.

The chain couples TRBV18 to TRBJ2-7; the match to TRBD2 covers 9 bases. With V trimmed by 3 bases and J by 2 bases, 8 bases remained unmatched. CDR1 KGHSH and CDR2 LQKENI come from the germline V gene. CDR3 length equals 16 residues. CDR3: CASSPGGLAGTYEQYV. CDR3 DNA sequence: TGTGCCAGCTCACCGGGCGGGCTAGCGGGGACCTACGAGCAGTACGTC.

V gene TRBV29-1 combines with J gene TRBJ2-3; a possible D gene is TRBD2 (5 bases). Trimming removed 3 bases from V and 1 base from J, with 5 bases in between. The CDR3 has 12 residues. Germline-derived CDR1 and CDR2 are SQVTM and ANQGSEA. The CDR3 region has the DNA TGCAGCGTTGACGGGGGCACAGATACGCAGTATTTT. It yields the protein CSVDGGTDTQYF.

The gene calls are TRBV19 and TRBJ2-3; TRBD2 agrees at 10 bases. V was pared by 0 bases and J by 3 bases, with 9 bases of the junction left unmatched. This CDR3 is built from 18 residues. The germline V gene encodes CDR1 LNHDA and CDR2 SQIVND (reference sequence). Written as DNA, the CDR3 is TGTGCCAGTAGTATAGATCCCAAGCGGGGGGGAGTGACAGATACGCAGTATTTT. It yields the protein CASSIDPKRGGVTDTQYF.

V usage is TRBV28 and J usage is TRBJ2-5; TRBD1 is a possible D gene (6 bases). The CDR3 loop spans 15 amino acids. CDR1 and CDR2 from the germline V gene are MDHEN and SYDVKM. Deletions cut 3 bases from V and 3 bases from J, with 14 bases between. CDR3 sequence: CASSLFSGDEETQYF. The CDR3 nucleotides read TGTGCCAGCAGTTTGTTCTCAGGGGATGAAGAGACCCAGTACTTC. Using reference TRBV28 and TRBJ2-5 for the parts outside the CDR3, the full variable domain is DVKVTQSSRYLVKRTGEKVFLECVQDMDHENMFWYRQDPGLGLRLIYFSYDVKMKEKGDIPEGYSVSREKKERFSLILESASTNQTSMYLCASSLFSGDEETQYFGPGTRLLVL.

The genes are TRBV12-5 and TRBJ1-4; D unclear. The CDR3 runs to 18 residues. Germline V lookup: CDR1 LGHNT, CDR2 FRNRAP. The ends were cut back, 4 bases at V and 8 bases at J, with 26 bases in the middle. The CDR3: CASGSLPDGRTEIEKLFF. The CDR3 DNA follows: TGTGCTAGTGGTTCCCTCCCTGACGGGAGGACTGAGATAGAAAAACTGTTTTTT.

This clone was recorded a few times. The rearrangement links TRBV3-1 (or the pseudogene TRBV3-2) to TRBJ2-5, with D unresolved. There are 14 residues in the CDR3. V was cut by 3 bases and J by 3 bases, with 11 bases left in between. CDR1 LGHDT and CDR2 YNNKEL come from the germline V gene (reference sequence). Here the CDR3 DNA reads TGTGCCAGCAGCCATACCCTAGTAGAAGAGACCCAGTACTTC. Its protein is CASSHTLVEETQYF.

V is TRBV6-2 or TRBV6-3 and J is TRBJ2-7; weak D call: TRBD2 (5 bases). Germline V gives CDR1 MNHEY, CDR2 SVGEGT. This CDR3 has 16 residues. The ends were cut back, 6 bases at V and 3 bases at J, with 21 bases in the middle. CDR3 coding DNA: TGTGCCAGCAGCCCTATCTTAGGAGCGGAACGCTACGAGCAGTACGTC. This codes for CASSPILGAERYEQYV.